This T cell receptor (beta chain) originates from a study of monozygotic twins with inflammatory bowel disease (dated by TCRdb to the late 2010s). With respect to the entire study: The full study comprised 28 monozygotic twin pairs: nine German pairs (four IBD-concordant, five IBD-discordant) and 19 IBD-discordant Danish pairs. The search for disease-associated traits relied mainly on comparing, within discordant pairs, IBD patients with their genetically identical healthy co-twins. Each individual had, on average, about 151 000 unique TCRalpha sequences and 181 000 unique TCRbeta sequences available for analysis.

Library prep was done by 5' RACE. For each TCR library, approximately 3,700 ng of total RNA was used. cDNA was synthesized with SMARTScribe reverse transcriptase in eight separate reactions per sample. Unique molecular identifiers containing a 6-nucleotide sample barcode were introduced through template switching during cDNA synthesis. TCRalpha and TCRbeta cDNA was amplified in two nested PCRs of about 17 and 10 cycles, and bead purification was carried out after each PCR. Before amplification, the cDNA was treated with uracil DNA-glycosylase and purified using the QIAquick PCR purification kit. The second PCR added Illumina TruSeq-compatible adapters along with sample-specific barcodes. TapeStation and Qubit were used to check library quality and concentration, and 4 to 6 ng of each library went into the pool. Sequencing of the pooled libraries was done on an Illumina HiSeq2500 single-index Rapid Run using custom sequencing primers and 2 x 100 bp reads. For the original study's pipeline: PCR and sequencing errors were corrected by UMI-based consensus assembly using MiGEC version 1.2.6. MiXCR version 2.1.1 handled V(D)J alignment, clonotype assembly and CDR3 extraction. Gene usage, clonotype sharing and MAIT/NKT TCR abundance were normalised by analysing the top 1000, 10 000 and 20 000 clonotypes per sample. Diversity was computed as the inverse Simpson index with the vegan R package after downsampling to 27 000 UMIs. Paired Mann-Whitney U tests on discordant twin pairs were used, with Benjamini-Hochberg multiple-testing correction. One entry per CDR3 protein sequence results from the TCRdb reprocessing of the reads, with DNA left out. The V and J calls and clone size come from TCRdb's table, not from the authors' own analysis. The sample table on file contains roughly 160,000 distinct CDR3 sequences. Of the sample, just under 7.5% falls within the top ten clones.

In the case of this clonotype: What this receptor recognizes is not known.

From each donor, a roughly 2.3 ml peripheral blood sample was collected into PAXgene tubes and stored at -80 degrees C. Total RNA was isolated from whole blood with the PAXgene blood miRNA kit on an automated QIAcube, without T cell sorting. Peripheral blood from monozygotic twin pairs who were concordant or discordant for inflammatory bowel disease underwent deep TCRalpha and TCRbeta repertoire profiling using unique molecular barcoding. Smoking habits were recorded for all twin pairs, and each individual was classified as a current, former or never smoker. General findings and caveats noted by the study authors: Measured by the inverse Simpson index, TCRbeta repertoire diversity was lower in IBD patients than in their healthy co-twins. No single strong signal or clonotype linked to IBD turned up in the results, so the idea that one exists was not supported. Because patients were on differing immunosuppressive treatments, the repertoires may have picked up extra background noise and inter-individual variability. Compared with healthy twins, IBD patients shared fewer clonotypes with other individuals, and the difference was most pronounced in patients with signs of disease activity. The analysis was unable to tell apart different T cell subtypes. No difference in repertoire similarity was observed between concordant and discordant twins, possibly owing to limited statistical power.

There are 17 amino acids in the CDR3, from cysteine to phenylalanine inclusive. No coding sequence is recorded. The chain is encoded by TRBV12-3 or TRBV12-4 joined to TRBJ2-5; the D gene TCRdb calls, TRBD1, cannot be checked with no DNA. The clonotype was recovered from a human donor with ulcerative colitis or Crohn's disease, or a healthy co-twin of an affected twin (not recorded which). Sequencing was done on a sample of blood. The CDR3: CASSLISPGEDQETQYF.